The 3 T cell receptor beta chains presented below share a single source sample, sequenced in a study of graft-versus-host responses after intestinal transplantation. TCRdb's table, derived via immunoSEQ multiplex PCR, lists solely in-frame clones and lacks some. The sample holds tens of thousands of clones; roughly nine tenths are singletons and the top ten take approximately 2.3%. The material was PBMCs, obtained roughly 300 days after intestinal transplant. All receptors derive from a human patient who received an intestinal transplant, so some T cells may come from the graft donor.

The chain links TRBV9 to TRBJ2-7, with D perhaps matching TRBD1 (5 bases). This CDR3 region has 16 residues. Germline CDR1 reads SGDLS; CDR2 reads YYNGEE. V lost 3 bases and J lost 0, with 16 bases in between. In DNA, the CDR3 is TGTGCCAGCAGCGCCCAAGACAGCGCCCTCTCCTACGAGCAGTACTTC. It yields the protein CASSAQDSALSYEQYF.

This clone was recorded only once. The chain uses TRBV18 and TRBJ2-5; D is perhaps TRBD1 (5 bases). CDR3 length: 15 amino acids. Germline assignment: CDR1 KGHSH and CDR2 LQKENI. Trimming left V 1 base short and J 5 bases short, with 14 bases between. This CDR3 is CASSPQFQGWETQYF. CDR3 bases: TGTGCCAGCTCACCACAATTTCAGGGTTGGGAGACCCAGTACTTC.

The CDR3 reads CASIEETQYF. DNA for the CDR3: TGTGCCAGCATAGAAGAGACCCAGTACTTC. The rearrangement uses TRBV6-5 and TRBJ2-5; D remains ambiguous. V shed 7 bases and J shed 3 bases, with 3 bases lying between them. Per germline, CDR1 MNHEY and CDR2 SVGAGI. This CDR3 is built from 10 residues.